This T cell receptor beta chain was retrieved from a study of cytomegalovirus exposure and HLA in healthy donors. At the level of the study: Later, an analysis reported that the 95 to 150 validation repertoires had used the same platform as the roughly 680 first-cohort repertoires. General study results and limits: Rarity held for most TCR sequences, but there were some public TCRs that occurred in many donors.

Regarding this clone: Its antigen is unidentified.

Method: immunoSEQ multiplex PCR; TCRdb's copy keeps in-frame clones and lacks some. This table holds approximately 170,000 clones, roughly nine tenths found once. The CDR3 consists of 13 residues. Trimming took 6 bases from V and 6 from J; bases not matched to a gene: 10. Germline V gene lookup returns CDR1 SQVTM and CDR2 ANQGSEA. The source material was PBMCs. The TCR comes from a woman under 30 in good health and CMV-seropositive. The chain combines TRBV29-1 with TRBJ1-2, with 7 nucleotides matching TRBD1. CDR3 protein: CSVEKYTGDGYTF. In DNA form, the CDR3 reads TGCAGCGTAGAGAAATATACAGGGGATGGCTACACCTTC.